What follows are 7 T cell receptor beta chains derived from one specimen sequenced in a study of neurological immune-mediated disorders. TCRdb itself ran the 5' RACE reads through MiXCR, one entry per CDR3 protein. The sample carries some 65,000 distinct CDR3 sequences, 4% to 6% recorded once. Input material: PBMCs. These receptors were taken from a woman in her 30s with multiple sclerosis.

This clonotype was seen at least ten times. The chain's CDR3 is CASSWADREAFF. The CDR3 bases are TGTGCCAGCAGCTGGGCGGACCGGGAAGCTTTCTTT. The genes are TRBV5-6 and TRBJ1-1; D gene unclear. This CDR3 is 12 amino acids long. V was pared by 3 bases and J by 8 bases, with 11 bases between. Germline-derived CDR1 and CDR2 are SGHDT and YYEEEE.

The sample holds many counts of this clonotype. V and J are TRBV20-1 and TRBJ2-2; D gene unclear. This CDR3 spans 12 amino acids. Trimming took off 6 bases at V and 6 bases at J, with 11 bases between the two ends. Germline assignment: CDR1 DFQATT and CDR2 SNEGSKA (reference sequence). CDR3 nucleotides: TGCAGTGCCCCTCTTTTGTCCGGGGAGCTGTTTTTT. It yields the protein CSAPLLSGELFF.

This clonotype was detected ten times or more. The gene calls are TRBV4-1 and TRBJ1-4; D ambiguous. V lost 5 bases, J lost 0 bases, and 10 bases lay in between. CDR1 and CDR2 (germline): MGHRA, YSYEKL. The CDR3 sequence is 15 residues long. This CDR3 reads CASSVRLATNEKLFF. The DNA for the CDR3 is TGCGCCAGCAGCGTTCGGCTAGCAACTAATGAAAAACTGTTTTTT.

This clonotype appeared many times. The chain uses TRBV29-1 and TRBJ1-2; D is ambiguous. Germline CDR1 is SQVTM and CDR2 is ANQGSEA. The V gene lost 4 bases and the J gene lost 10 bases, with 13 bases spanning the gap. This CDR3 spans 11 amino acids. CDR3 coding DNA: TGCAGCGTTGCGGGTCGCTCGGCCTACACCTTC. Protein product: CSVAGRSAYTF.

The table lists this clonotype with many counts. The rearrangement uses TRBV7-9 and TRBJ2-5; D possibly matches TRBD1 or TRBD2 (8 bases each). Germline CDR1 SEHNR, CDR2 FQNEAQ (reference sequence). Trimming left V 3 bases short and J 4 bases short, with 21 bases between. The CDR3 is 17 amino acids. CDR3 DNA: TGTGCCAGCAGCTTTAGCGGGACAGGAGGAAAAAGAGAGACCCAGTACTTC. This translates into CASSFSGTGGKRETQYF.

At least ten counts were recorded for this clonotype. The V call is TRBV7-9, the J call TRBJ1-2, with D perhaps TRBD1 (5 bases). The CDR3 loop spans 16 amino acids. V lost 4 bases, J lost 4 bases, and 19 bases lay in between. CDR1 SEHNR and CDR2 FQNEAQ come from the germline V gene (reference sequence). Here the CDR3 DNA reads TGTGCCAGCAGCTCGATCCCGGGGGTCCCGGGCTATGGCTACACCTTC. It specifies CASSSIPGVPGYGYTF.

This clonotype has more than one count but fewer than ten. The chain combines TRBV20-1 with TRBJ2-3, with D possibly being TRBD1 (6 bases). Per the germline V gene, CDR1 is DFQATT and CDR2 is SNEGSKA (reference sequence). CDR3 length: 14 amino acids. V lost 6 bases and J 5 bases, leaving 18 bases between the germline ends. The CDR3 region is CSARAAVRGDTQYF. The DNA for the CDR3 is TGCAGTGCCAGGGCGGCGGTCAGGGGAGATACGCAGTATTTT.